Included here is one T cell receptor (beta chain) sequence, with context. The data stem from a study of blood T cell repertoires in COVID-19. The wider study: Samples taken during acute and convalescent COVID-19 were collected in the United States, Italy and Spain. PBMCs, B-cell-depleted T cells, or T cells provided the cDNA or gDNA that made up the material.

Methods used by the authors: Nucleated cell counts were estimated from reference gene primer amplification. The table came from immunoSEQ multiplex PCR; TCRdb's copy has only in-frame clones and leaves some out. The DNA gave D and trimming, while V, J and clone size come from that table. The sample includes around 380,000 clones, roughly 77% of them seen just once. Germline loops: CDR1 MDHEN, CDR2 SYDVKM. This CDR3 comprises 15 residues. J lost 7 bases, V lost 3 bases, and 7 bases had no gene match. The source of this sequence is a human donor with acute or convalescent COVID-19. The donor label of this sample is uncertain. The sample taken for sequencing was peripheral blood. V is TRBV28 and J is TRBJ2-1; 9 positions match TRBD2. CDR3 sequence: CASSLGGRANNEQFF. The CDR3 DNA sequence: TGTGCCAGCAGTTTGGGCGGGAGGGCCAATAATGAGCAGTTCTTC.